The clone carrying this T cell receptor (beta chain) turned up a few times. This specimen belongs to a study of beta chain features in type 1 diabetes. Sequenced material consisted of expressed TCRB transcripts (all of the isolated RNA was reverse transcribed). Using immunoSEQ multiplex PCR, the repertoire was profiled, and TCRdb retains in-frame clones only, with some absent. The sample shows roughly 290,000 clones, roughly 8% of them seen only once. The CDR3 extends over 14 amino acids. V was clipped by 6 bases and J by 0 bases, with 11 bases between them. Germline V gene data show CDR1 as MNHNY and CDR2 as SVGAGI (reference sequence).

This chain connects TRBV6-6 to TRBJ1-1, with D possibly TRBD1 on 5 matching bases. Material: central memory CD4+ T cells from blood. This TCR was sampled from a young woman in good health. The CDR3 DNA follows: TGTGCCAGCAGGGCCGGGACGGTGAACACTGAAGCTTTCTTT. This translates into CASRAGTVNTEAFF.